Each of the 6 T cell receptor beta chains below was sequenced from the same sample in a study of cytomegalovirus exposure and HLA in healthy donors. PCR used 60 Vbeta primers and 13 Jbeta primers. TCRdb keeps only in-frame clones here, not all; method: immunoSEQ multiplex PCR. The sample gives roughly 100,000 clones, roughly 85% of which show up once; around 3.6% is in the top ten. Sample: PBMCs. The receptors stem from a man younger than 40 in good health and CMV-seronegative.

The CDR3 here is CASSVGSDSYEQYF. The CDR3 nucleotides are TGTGCCAGCAGCGTTGGGAGCGACTCCTACGAGCAGTACTTC. The rearrangement uses TRBV9 and TRBJ2-7, with a possible D match to TRBD2 (5 bases). The CDR3 sequence is 14 residues long. V was shortened by 2 bases and J by 0 bases, with 9 bases between the two germline ends. Germline assignment: CDR1 SGDLS and CDR2 YYNGEE.

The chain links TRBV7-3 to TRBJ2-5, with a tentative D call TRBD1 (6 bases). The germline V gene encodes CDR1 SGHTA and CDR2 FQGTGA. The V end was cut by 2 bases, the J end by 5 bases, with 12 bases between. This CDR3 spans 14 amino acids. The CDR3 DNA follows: TGTGCCAGCAGCTTAGGGGCAGGGGCGGAGACCCAGTACTTC. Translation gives CASSLGAGAETQYF.

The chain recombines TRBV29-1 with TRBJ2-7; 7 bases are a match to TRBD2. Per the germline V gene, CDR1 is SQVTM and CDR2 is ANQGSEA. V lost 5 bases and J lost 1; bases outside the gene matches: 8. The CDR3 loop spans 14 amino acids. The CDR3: CSVSRREKSYEQYF. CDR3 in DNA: TGCAGCGTTTCAAGGCGGGAGAAGTCCTACGAGCAGTACTTC.

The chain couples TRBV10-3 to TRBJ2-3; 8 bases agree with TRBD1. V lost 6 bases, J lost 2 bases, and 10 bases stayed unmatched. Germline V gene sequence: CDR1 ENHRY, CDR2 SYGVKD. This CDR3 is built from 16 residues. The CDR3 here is CAIRGRTGNSTDTQYF. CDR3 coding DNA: TGTGCCATCAGGGGAAGGACAGGGAACTCCACAGATACGCAGTATTTT.

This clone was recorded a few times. The CDR3 reads CASSHRENLNQPQHF. CDR3 nucleotide sequence: TGTGCCAGCAGCCACAGGGAAAACTTAAATCAGCCCCAGCATTTT. The chain joins TRBV2 to TRBJ1-5; D possibly corresponds to TRBD1 (6 bases). CDR3 length equals 15 residues. Trimming cost V 6 bases and J 4 bases, with 16 bases left between them. Germline CDR1 SNHLY, CDR2 FYNNEI.

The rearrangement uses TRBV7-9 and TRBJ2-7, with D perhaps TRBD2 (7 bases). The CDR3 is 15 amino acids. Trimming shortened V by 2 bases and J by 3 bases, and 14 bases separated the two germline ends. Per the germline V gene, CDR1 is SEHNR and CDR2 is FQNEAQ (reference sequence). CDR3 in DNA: TGTGCCAGCAGCTTAAGGGGGGGCGCGATCTACGAGCAGTACTTC. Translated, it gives CASSLRGGAIYEQYF. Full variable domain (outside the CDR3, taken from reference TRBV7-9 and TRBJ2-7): DTGVSQNPRHKITKRGQNVTFRCDPISEHNRLYWYRQTLGQGPEFLTYFQNEAQLEKSRLLSDRFSAERPKGSFSTLEIQRTEQGDSAMYLCASSLRGGAIYEQYFGPGTRLTVT.